The 28 T cell receptor beta chains listed next were all sequenced from one sample in a study of blood T cell repertoires in COVID-19. Sequenced by immunoSEQ multiplex PCR; TCRdb stores in-frame clones only, minus some. The sample has about 220,000 clones; roughly 84% are singletons. Specimen: peripheral blood. These TCRs come from a woman aged 55 to 70 who had recovered from COVID-19.

The J gene is TRBJ1-5, the V gene TRBV20-1, with D possibly TRBD1 on 5 matching bases. CDR1 is DFQATT, CDR2 SNEGSKA, per germline (reference sequence). Trimming cost V 3 bases and J 7 bases, with 10 bases left between them. This CDR3 has 12 residues. In nucleotides, the CDR3 is TGCAGTGCTAGTTCGGGGGAGCAGCCCCAGCATTTT. It translates to CSASSGEQPQHF.

A single count supports this clone. The gene calls are TRBV7-8 and TRBJ2-7; a weak D match, TRBD1 (6 bases). The CDR3 has 15 amino acids. Trimming left V 5 bases short and J 7 bases short, with 21 bases between. CDR1 SGHVS and CDR2 FQNEAQ come from the germline V gene. The CDR3: CASSPLKAGVREQYF. DNA of the CDR3: TGTGCCAGCAGCCCCCTTAAGGCAGGGGTGAGGGAGCAGTACTTC.

V is TRBV5-1 and J is TRBJ2-7, with 7 nucleotides matching TRBD1. V lost 4 bases and J lost 5; bases outside the gene matches: 18. Per the germline V gene, CDR1 is SGHRS and CDR2 is YFSETQ. The CDR3 spans 17 residues. The CDR3 DNA reads as TGCGCCAGCAGCCTCGTAGGGGGCCGGGCGGTAAGCAACGAGCAGTACTTC. Its protein product is CASSLVGGRAVSNEQYF.

V and J are TRBV11-3 and TRBJ2-5; the D is unclear. CDR3 length: 13 amino acids. From germline, CDR1 is SGHNT and CDR2 YENEEA. With 3 bases removed from V and 3 bases from J, the gap between germline ends came to 8 bases. CDR3 nucleotide sequence: TGTGCCAGCAGCTTCTCCCGTGAAGAGACCCAGTACTTC. The encoded protein is CASSFSREETQYF. The variable domain in full, with the rest retrieved from reference TRBV11-3 and TRBJ2-5, is EAGVVQSPRYKIIEKKQPVAFWCNPISGHNTLYWYLQNLGQGPELLIRYENEEAVDDSQLPKDRFSAERLKGVDSTLKIQPAELGDSAVYLCASSFSREETQYFGPGTRLLVL.

The V and J genes are TRBV10-1 and TRBJ2-1; TRBD2 agrees at 11 bases. Per the germline V gene, CDR1 is WNHNN and CDR2 is SYGVQD (reference sequence). The CDR3 is 15 residues long. After removal of 2 bases from V and 6 bases from J, the junction contained 3 bases not matched to a gene. This CDR3 is CASSERLAGINEQFF. CDR3 DNA sequence: TGCGCCAGCAGTGAGCGACTAGCGGGGATCAATGAGCAGTTCTTC.

The chain combines TRBV7-6 with TRBJ2-7, with 7 positions matching TRBD1. After removal of 1 base from V and 0 bases from J, the junction contained 6 bases not matched to a gene. This CDR3 comprises 16 residues. Germline V lookup: CDR1 SGHVS, CDR2 FNYEAQ. For the CDR3, the DNA is TGTGCCAGCAGCTTAGGGCTCAGACAGGGCTCCTACGAGCAGTACTTC. Its translation: CASSLGLRQGSYEQYF.

CDR3 loop: CSASGVAGGPYNEQFF. The CDR3 nucleotides are TGCAGTGCTAGTGGGGTTGCGGGGGGGCCTTACAATGAGCAGTTCTTC. The V and J genes are TRBV20-1 and TRBJ2-1, with 9 bases fitting TRBD2. The CDR3 is made up of 16 amino acids. V gave up 3 bases and J gave up 4 bases; unmatched junction bases: 10. Per germline, CDR1 DFQATT and CDR2 SNEGSKA (reference sequence).

This clone was seen a handful of times. The V and J genes are TRBV12-3 or TRBV12-4 and TRBJ1-5; D gene unclear. This CDR3 is 13 amino acids long. V was clipped by 5 bases and J by 9 bases, with 14 bases between them. CDR3 DNA sequence: TGTGCCAGCAGTAATGACCGAGGCTTGCCCCAGCATTTT. This sequence encodes CASSNDRGLPQHF.

The V call is TRBV25-1, the J call TRBJ1-1; possibly TRBD1 for D (6 bases). Germline V gene sequence: CDR1 MGHDK, CDR2 SYGVNS. V was pared by 3 bases and J by 5 bases, with 13 bases between. The CDR3 has 14 residues. CDR3 sequence reads: CASSDQGWGTEAFF. In nucleotides, the CDR3 is TGTGCCAGCAGTGACCAGGGGTGGGGTACTGAAGCTTTCTTT.

V gene TRBV4-3 combines with J gene TRBJ1-2, with D possibly being TRBD1 (5 bases). Between the trimmed V and J ends, which lost 0 bases and 1 base, there was a span of 9 bases. The CDR3 is 15 residues long. Germline CDR1 reads LGHNA; CDR2 reads YSLEER. The DNA for the CDR3 is TGCGCCAGCAGCCAAGACGGGGGGGATAACTATGGCTACACCTTC. Translating it yields CASSQDGGDNYGYTF.

This chain links TRBV7-9 with TRBJ1-2; D gene unclear. CDR3 size: 14 residues. Trimming cost V 5 bases and J 3 bases, with 13 bases left between them. Germline V gene sequence: CDR1 SEHNR, CDR2 FQNEAQ (reference sequence). In DNA, the CDR3 is TGTGCCAGCAGCCTGCTGGGCCGGCACTATGGCTACACCTTC. Its translation is CASSLLGRHYGYTF.

J is TRBJ2-1 and V is TRBV29-1; tentatively, D is TRBD2 (5 bases). V was shortened by 4 bases and J by 4 bases, with 14 bases between the two germline ends. Germline V lookup: CDR1 SQVTM, CDR2 ANQGSEA. The CDR3 runs 14 residues. CDR3 DNA sequence: TGCAGCGTTGTAATCCTAGCTCGGTACAATGAGCAGTTCTTC. Amino acids: CSVVILARYNEQFF.

The chain employs TRBV6-2 or TRBV6-3 and TRBJ2-3; 7 bases agree with TRBD1. The junction had 11 bases not matched to a gene; V was cut back by 6 bases and J by 2 bases. The CDR3 sequence is 16 residues long. CDR1 and CDR2 from the germline V gene are MNHEY and SVGEGT. The CDR3 region is CASSFDRASVTDTQYF. The CDR3 DNA is TGTGCCAGCAGCTTCGACAGGGCCTCGGTCACAGATACGCAGTATTTT.

V is TRBV5-5 and J is TRBJ1-5; perhaps TRBD1 as D (6 bases). Germline V CDR1 and CDR2: SGHKS, YYEKEE (reference sequence). The CDR3 runs 15 residues. Trimming left V 4 bases short and J 0 bases short, with 11 bases between. CDR3 sequence reads: CASSKGHTSNQPQHF. CDR3 nucleotides: TGTGCCAGCAGCAAGGGACACACTAGCAATCAGCCCCAGCATTTT.

V is TRBV12-5 and J is TRBJ2-2; TRBD1 agrees at 9 bases. The germline CDR1 and CDR2 sequences are LGHNT and FRNRAP. This CDR3 is 15 amino acids long. J gave up 6 bases and V 7 bases, and 9 bases lay outside the gene matches. CDR3 DNA sequence: TGTGCTAGTGATTCCGGGACAGGGAAAGCCGGGGAGCTGTTTTTT. It specifies CASDSGTGKAGELFF.

This clone appeared a single time. This chain connects TRBV7-3 to TRBJ2-1, with a possible D match to TRBD2 (7 bases). CDR1 SGHTA and CDR2 FQGTGA come from the germline V gene. Trimming took off 5 bases at V and 4 bases at J, with 15 bases between the two ends. The CDR3 extends over 15 amino acids. This CDR3 reads CASSRLGGQYNEQFF. The CDR3 bases are TGTGCCAGCAGCCGACTCGGGGGGCAGTACAATGAGCAGTTCTTC.

This sequence joins TRBV7-8 and TRBJ1-2; a possible D gene is TRBD1 (6 bases). V dropped 2 bases and J dropped 3 bases, with 7 bases sitting between them. CDR3 length equals 13 residues. Germline V gene data show CDR1 as SGHVS and CDR2 as FQNEAQ. This chain's CDR3 is CASSLNRDYGYTF. CDR3 bases: TGTGCCAGCAGCTTAAACAGGGACTATGGCTACACCTTC.

The chain joins TRBV5-1 to TRBJ1-4; D gene ambiguous. With 0 bases removed from V and 8 bases from J, the gap between germline ends came to 14 bases. This CDR3 spans 15 amino acids. Looked up from germline, CDR1 is SGHRS and CDR2 is YFSETQ. This CDR3 reads CASSLADVAGEKLFF. Here the CDR3 DNA reads TGCGCCAGCAGCTTGGCCGACGTAGCGGGCGAAAAACTGTTTTTT.

Only one count was recorded for this clone. The chain employs TRBV7-2 and TRBJ2-1; 10 positions agree with TRBD2. CDR1 SGHTA and CDR2 FQGNSA come from the germline V gene. Trimming took 8 bases from V and 2 from J; bases not matched to a gene: 3. This CDR3 is 14 amino acids long. In DNA, the CDR3 is TGTGCCAGCCAGCGGGGGGGTGCCTACAATGAGCAGTTCTTC. It is translated as CASQRGGAYNEQFF. Drawing the rest from reference TRBV7-2 and TRBJ2-1, the complete variable domain is GAGVSQSPSNKVTEKGKDVELRCDPISGHTALYWYRQSLGQGLEFLIYFQGNSAPDKSGLPSDRFSAERTGGSVSTLTIQRTQQEDSAVYLCASQRGGAYNEQFFGPGTRLTVL.

This clone was seen a single time. The chain couples TRBV6-2 or TRBV6-3 to TRBJ2-5; D might be TRBD1 (6 bases). Germline CDR1 is MNHEY and CDR2 is SVGEGT. V dropped 5 bases and J dropped 0 bases, with 16 bases sitting between them. The CDR3 is 16 amino acids. The CDR3 sequence is CASSNIQGKDQETQYF. CDR3 in DNA: TGTGCCAGCAGTAATATACAGGGCAAGGACCAAGAGACCCAGTACTTC.

This sequence joins TRBV6-1 and TRBJ1-2; 7 nucleotides match TRBD1. The CDR3 runs to 15 residues. V trimming: 2 bases; J trimming: 3 bases; junction bases outside the gene matches: 6. Germline CDR1 MNHNS, CDR2 SASEGT. The CDR3 nucleotides read TGTGCCAGCAGTGAACGGGACAGAGGTGACTATGGCTACACCTTC. Amino acid sequence: CASSERDRGDYGYTF.

V is TRBV12-3 or TRBV12-4 and J is TRBJ2-7; 9 bases match TRBD1. This CDR3 has 13 amino acids. V lost 1 base and J lost 5; bases outside the gene matches: 0. This CDR3 is CASSLGQGDEQYF. CDR3 in DNA: TGTGCCAGCAGTTTAGGACAGGGGGACGAGCAGTACTTC.

The V gene is TRBV20-1, the J gene TRBJ2-3; 8 bases are a match to TRBD2. CDR1 and CDR2 from the germline V gene are DFQATT and SNEGSKA (reference sequence). The V and J ends lost 3 bases and 0 bases, in that order; junction bases with no gene match: 5. The CDR3 runs 15 residues. CDR3 coding DNA: TGCAGTGCTAGTGTAGCGGGGCCGAGCACAGATACGCAGTATTTT. Its protein is CSASVAGPSTDTQYF.

This clone was counted between two and nine times. V is TRBV10-3 and J is TRBJ2-5; D may be TRBD1 (7 bases). CDR3 length: 16 amino acids. Germline V gene data show CDR1 as ENHRY and CDR2 as SYGVKD. V lost 0 bases, J lost 3 bases, and 14 bases lay in between. The CDR3 DNA is TGTGCCATCAGTGAGTCGATTCAGGGGGGCAAAGAGACCCAGTACTTC. It yields the protein CAISESIQGGKETQYF.

The V call is TRBV7-6, the J call TRBJ2-1, with 8 bases lining up with TRBD2. The germline gives CDR1 SGHVS, CDR2 FNYEAQ. The CDR3 runs to 17 residues. The J segment lost 0 bases and the V segment lost 8 bases, leaving 12 bases of the junction unmatched. CDR3 protein: CASGAGGLRSSYNEQFF. In DNA, the CDR3 is TGTGCCAGCGGGGCGGGGGGCCTTAGATCCTCCTACAATGAGCAGTTCTTC.

This chain connects TRBV7-2 to TRBJ1-2; 9 bases map to TRBD1. Germline trimming cut 4 bases from V and 7 bases from J; bases unmatched to any gene: 13. The length of the CDR3 is 16 residues. CDR1 is SGHTA and CDR2 is FQGNSA in the germline V gene. The CDR3 reads CASSSVPGQGRTGYTF. The CDR3, as DNA: TGTGCCAGCAGCTCAGTTCCGGGACAGGGTAGGACTGGCTACACCTTC.

The chain uses TRBV29-1 and TRBJ2-5; D gene uncertain. This CDR3 is built from 11 residues. V was pared by 1 base and J by 4 bases, with 4 bases between. Germline CDR1 reads SQVTM; CDR2 reads ANQGSEA. The CDR3 DNA is TGCAGCGTTGAAGGGCTAGAGACCCAGTACTTC. The encoded protein is CSVEGLETQYF.

The V gene is TRBV24-1, the J gene TRBJ1-6; 7 bases agree with TRBD1. The V segment lost 3 bases and the J segment 9 bases; nucleotides outside the gene matches: 7. The CDR3 contains 15 residues. CDR1 and CDR2 (germline): KGHDR, SFDVKD. The CDR3 DNA sequence: TGTGCCACCAGTGATAGAGACAGGGACGGTTCACCCCTCCACTTT. Its protein is CATSDRDRDGSPLHF.